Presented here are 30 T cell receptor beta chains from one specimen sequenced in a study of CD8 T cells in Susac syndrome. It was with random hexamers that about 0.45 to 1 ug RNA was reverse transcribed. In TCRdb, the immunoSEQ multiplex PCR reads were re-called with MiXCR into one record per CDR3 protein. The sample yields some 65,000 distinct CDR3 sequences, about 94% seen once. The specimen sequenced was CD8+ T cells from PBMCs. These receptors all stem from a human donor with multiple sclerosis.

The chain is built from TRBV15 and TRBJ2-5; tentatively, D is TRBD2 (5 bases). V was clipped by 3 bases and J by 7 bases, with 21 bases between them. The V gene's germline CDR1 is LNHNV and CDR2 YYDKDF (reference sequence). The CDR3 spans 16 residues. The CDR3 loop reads CATSSFSDLDRGTQYF. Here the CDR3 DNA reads TGTGCCACCAGCAGTTTCTCGGACCTCGACCGGGGGACCCAGTACTTC.

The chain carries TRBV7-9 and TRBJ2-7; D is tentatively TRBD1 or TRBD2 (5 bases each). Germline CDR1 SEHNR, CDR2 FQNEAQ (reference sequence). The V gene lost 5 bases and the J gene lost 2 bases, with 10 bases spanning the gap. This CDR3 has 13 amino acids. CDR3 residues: CASSVMGAYEQYF. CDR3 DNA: TGTGCCAGCAGCGTTATGGGGGCCTACGAGCAGTACTTC.

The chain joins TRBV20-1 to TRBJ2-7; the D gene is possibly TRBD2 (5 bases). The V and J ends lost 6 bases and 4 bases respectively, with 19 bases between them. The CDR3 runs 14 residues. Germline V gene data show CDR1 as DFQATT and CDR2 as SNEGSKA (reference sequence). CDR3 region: CSATPPDGVYEQYF. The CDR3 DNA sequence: TGCAGTGCGACCCCCCCGGACGGGGTATACGAGCAGTACTTC.

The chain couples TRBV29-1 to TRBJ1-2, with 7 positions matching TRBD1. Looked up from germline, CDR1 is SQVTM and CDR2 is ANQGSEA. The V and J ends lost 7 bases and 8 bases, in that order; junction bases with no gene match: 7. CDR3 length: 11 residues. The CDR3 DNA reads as TGCAGCGCTTGGACAGGTGGCGGCTACACCTTC. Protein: CSAWTGGGYTF.

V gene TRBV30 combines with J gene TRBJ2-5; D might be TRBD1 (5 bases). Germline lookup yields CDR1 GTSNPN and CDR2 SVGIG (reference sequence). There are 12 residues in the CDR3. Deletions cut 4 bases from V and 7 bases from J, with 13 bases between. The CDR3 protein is CAWIGNQGTQYF. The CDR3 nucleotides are TGTGCCTGGATTGGGAACCAGGGGACCCAGTACTTC.

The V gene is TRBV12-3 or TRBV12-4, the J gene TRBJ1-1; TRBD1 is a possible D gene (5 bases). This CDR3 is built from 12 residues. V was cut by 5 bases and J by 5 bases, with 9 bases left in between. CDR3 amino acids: CASSVWGTEAFF. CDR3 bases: TGTGCCAGCAGTGTGTGGGGGACTGAAGCTTTCTTT.

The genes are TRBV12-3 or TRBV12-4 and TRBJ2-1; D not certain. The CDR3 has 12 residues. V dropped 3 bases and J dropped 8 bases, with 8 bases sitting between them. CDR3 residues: CASSFGRDEQFF. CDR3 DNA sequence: TGTGCCAGCAGTTTTGGAAGGGATGAGCAGTTCTTC.

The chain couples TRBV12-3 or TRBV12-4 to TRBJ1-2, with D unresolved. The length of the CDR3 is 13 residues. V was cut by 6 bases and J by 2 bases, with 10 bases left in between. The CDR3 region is CASRQLGNYGYTF. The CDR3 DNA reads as TGTGCCAGCAGGCAACTAGGAAACTATGGCTACACCTTC.

CDR3 sequence reads: CATSEHPNQPQHF. Here the CDR3 DNA reads TGTGCCACCAGTGAACATCCAAATCAGCCCCAGCATTTT. The rearrangement joins TRBV24-1 to TRBJ1-5; D gene uncertain. Between the trimmed V and J ends, which lost 4 bases and 4 bases, there was a span of 7 bases. Germline CDR1 and CDR2: KGHDR and SFDVKD. CDR3 length equals 13 residues.

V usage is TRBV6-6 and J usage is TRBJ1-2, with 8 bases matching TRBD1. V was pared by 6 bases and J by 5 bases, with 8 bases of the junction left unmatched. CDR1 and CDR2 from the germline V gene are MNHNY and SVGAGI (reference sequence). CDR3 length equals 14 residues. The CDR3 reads CASRDRVAFYGYTF. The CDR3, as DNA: TGTGCCAGCAGGGACAGGGTGGCCTTTTATGGCTACACCTTC.

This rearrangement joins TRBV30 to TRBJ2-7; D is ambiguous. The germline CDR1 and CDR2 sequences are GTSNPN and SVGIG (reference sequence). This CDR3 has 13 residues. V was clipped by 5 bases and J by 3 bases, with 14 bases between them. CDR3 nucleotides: TGTGCCTGGGAGAGCTTTGCGGACTACGAGCAGTACTTC. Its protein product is CAWESFADYEQYF.

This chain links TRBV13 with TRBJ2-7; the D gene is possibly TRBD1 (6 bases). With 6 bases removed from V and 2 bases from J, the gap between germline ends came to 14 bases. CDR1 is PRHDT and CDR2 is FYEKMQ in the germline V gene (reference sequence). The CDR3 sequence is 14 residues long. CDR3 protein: CASSLQGLAYEQYF. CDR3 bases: TGTGCCAGCAGTCTACAGGGTCTGGCCTACGAGCAGTACTTC.

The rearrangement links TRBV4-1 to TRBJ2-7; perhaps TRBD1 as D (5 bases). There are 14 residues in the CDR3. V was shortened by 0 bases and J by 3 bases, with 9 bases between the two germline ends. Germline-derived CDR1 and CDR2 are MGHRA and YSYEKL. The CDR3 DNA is TGCGCCAGCAGCCAAGATCTGCAGGGCTACGAGCAGTACTTC. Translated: CASSQDLQGYEQYF.

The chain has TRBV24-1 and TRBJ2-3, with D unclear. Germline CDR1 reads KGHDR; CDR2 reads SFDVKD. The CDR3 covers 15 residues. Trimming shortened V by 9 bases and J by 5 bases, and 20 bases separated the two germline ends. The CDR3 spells CATQHMPGRKDTQYF. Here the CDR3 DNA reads TGTGCCACCCAACATATGCCCGGAAGAAAAGATACGCAGTATTTT.

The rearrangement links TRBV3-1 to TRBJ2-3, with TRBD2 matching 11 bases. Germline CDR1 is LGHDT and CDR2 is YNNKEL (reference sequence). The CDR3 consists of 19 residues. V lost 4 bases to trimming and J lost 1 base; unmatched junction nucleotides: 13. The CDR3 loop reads CASSLYSGGAGFRTDTQYF. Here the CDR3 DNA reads TGTGCCAGCAGCCTATATAGCGGGGGGGCCGGGTTCCGCACAGATACGCAGTATTTT.

In DNA, the CDR3 is TGTGCCAGCAGCCACGGGACAGGGGCCCCAGATACGCAGTATTTT. The encoded protein is CASSHGTGAPDTQYF. V and J are TRBV7-3 and TRBJ2-3; 10 bases map to TRBD1. The CDR3 consists of 15 residues. Unmatched junction bases numbered 6, after V lost 5 bases and J lost 4 bases. Germline-derived CDR1 and CDR2 are SGHTA and FQGTGA.

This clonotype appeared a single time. The CDR3: CASSAGGQVEQFF. The CDR3, as DNA: TGTGCCAGCAGCGCCGGAGGGCAGGTTGAGCAGTTCTTC. The chain joins TRBV11-2 to TRBJ2-1, with D tentatively TRBD2 (6 bases). CDR3 length: 13 amino acids. The germline gives CDR1 SGHAT, CDR2 FQNNGV. Trimming took off 5 bases at V and 9 bases at J, with 14 bases between the two ends.

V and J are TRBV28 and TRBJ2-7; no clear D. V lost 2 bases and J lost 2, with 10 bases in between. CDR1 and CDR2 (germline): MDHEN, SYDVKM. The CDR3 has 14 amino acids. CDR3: CASSLTQEPYEQYF. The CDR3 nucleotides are TGTGCCAGCAGTTTAACCCAGGAGCCCTACGAGCAGTACTTC.

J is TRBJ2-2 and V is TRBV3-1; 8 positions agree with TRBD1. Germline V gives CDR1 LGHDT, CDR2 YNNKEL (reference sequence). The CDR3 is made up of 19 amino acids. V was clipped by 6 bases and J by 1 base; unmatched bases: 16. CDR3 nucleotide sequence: TGTGCCAGCAGTTCAACGGACAGGGTATGGAACTGGAACACCGGGGAGCTGTTTTTT. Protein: CASSSTDRVWNWNTGELFF.

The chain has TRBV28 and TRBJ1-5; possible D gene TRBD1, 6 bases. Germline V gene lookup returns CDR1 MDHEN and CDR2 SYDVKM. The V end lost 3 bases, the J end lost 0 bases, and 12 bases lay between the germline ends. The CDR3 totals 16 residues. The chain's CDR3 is CASSLETGYSNQPQHF. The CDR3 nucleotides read TGTGCCAGCAGTTTGGAGACAGGATATAGCAATCAGCCCCAGCATTTT.

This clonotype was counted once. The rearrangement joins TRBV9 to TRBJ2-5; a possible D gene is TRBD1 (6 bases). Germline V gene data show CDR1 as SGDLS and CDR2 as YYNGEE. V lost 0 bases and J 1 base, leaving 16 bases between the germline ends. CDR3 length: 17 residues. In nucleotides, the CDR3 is TGTGCCAGCAGCGTAGCCCAGGGGTTGCCACTCCAAGAGACCCAGTACTTC. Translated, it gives CASSVAQGLPLQETQYF.

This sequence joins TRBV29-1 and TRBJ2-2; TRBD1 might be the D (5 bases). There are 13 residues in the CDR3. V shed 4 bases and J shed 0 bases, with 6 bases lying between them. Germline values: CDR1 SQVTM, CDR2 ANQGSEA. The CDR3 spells CSVGQPNTGELFF. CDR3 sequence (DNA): TGCAGCGTTGGACAGCCGAACACCGGGGAGCTGTTTTTT.

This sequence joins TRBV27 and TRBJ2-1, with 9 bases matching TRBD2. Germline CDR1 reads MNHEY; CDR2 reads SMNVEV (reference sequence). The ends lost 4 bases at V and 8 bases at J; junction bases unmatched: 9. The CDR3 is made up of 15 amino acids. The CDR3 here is CASSYAGGPIYEQFF. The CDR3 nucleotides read TGTGCCAGCAGTTATGCGGGAGGGCCGATCTATGAGCAGTTCTTC.

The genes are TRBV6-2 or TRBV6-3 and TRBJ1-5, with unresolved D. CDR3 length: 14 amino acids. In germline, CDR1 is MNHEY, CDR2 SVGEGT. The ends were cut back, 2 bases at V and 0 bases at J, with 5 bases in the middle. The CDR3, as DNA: TGTGCCAGCAGTTACGCCGATAGCAATCAGCCCCAGCATTTT. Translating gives CASSYADSNQPQHF.

In nucleotides, the CDR3 is TGTGCCAGCAGTTTACATCGTCAAGAGACCCAGTACTTC. Translating gives CASSLHRQETQYF. V is TRBV27 and J is TRBJ2-5; no firm D call. The CDR3 extends over 13 amino acids. Trimming left V 2 bases short and J 2 bases short, with 6 bases between. Per the germline V gene, CDR1 is MNHEY and CDR2 is SMNVEV (reference sequence).

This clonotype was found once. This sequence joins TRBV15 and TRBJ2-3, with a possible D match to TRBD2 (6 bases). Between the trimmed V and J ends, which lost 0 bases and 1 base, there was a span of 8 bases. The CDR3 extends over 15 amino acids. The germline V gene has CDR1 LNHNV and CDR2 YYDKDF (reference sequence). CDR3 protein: CATSRERGGTDTQYF. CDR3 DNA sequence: TGTGCCACCAGCAGAGAGCGGGGTGGCACAGATACGCAGTATTTT.

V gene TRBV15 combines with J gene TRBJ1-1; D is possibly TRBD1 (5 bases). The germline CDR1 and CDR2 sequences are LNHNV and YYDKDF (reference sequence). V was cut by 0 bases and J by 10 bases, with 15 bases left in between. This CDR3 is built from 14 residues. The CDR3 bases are TGTGCCACCAGCAGAGACCTCACCCAGGGTTCAGCTTTCTTT. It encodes CATSRDLTQGSAFF.

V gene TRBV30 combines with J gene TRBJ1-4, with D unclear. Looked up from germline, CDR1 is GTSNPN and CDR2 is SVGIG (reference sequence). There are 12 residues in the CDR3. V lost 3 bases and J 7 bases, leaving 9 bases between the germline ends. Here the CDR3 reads CAWSWTGEKLFF. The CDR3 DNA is TGTGCCTGGAGCTGGACGGGTGAAAAACTGTTTTTT.

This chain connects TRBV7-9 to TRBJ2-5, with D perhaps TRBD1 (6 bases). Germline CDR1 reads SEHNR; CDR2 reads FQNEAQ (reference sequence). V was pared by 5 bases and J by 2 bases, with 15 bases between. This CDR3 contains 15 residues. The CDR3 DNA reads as TGTGCCAGCAGCCCTCCCCTGGACAGACAAGAGACCCAGTACTTC. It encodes CASSPPLDRQETQYF.

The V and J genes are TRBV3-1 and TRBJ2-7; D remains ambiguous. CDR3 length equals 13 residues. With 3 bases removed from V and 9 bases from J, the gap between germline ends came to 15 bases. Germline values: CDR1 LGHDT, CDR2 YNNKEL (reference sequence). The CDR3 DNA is TGTGCCAGCAGCCAGGAAGGGCCCGACGGGCAGTACTTC. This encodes CASSQEGPDGQYF.